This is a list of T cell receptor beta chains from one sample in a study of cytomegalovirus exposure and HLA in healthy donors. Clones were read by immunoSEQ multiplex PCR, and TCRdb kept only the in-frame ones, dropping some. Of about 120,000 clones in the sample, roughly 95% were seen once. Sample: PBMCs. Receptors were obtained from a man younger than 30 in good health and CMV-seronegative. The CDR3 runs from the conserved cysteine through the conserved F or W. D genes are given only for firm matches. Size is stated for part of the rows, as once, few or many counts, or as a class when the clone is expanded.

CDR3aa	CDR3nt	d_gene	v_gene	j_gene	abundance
CASSFAGTSGSVQYF	TGTGCCAGCAGCTTTGCTGGGACTAGCGGGAGTGTGCAGTACTTC	TRBD2	TRBV5-4	TRBJ2-7	NA
CASSWGRGQGGIDTQYF	TGCGCCAGCAGCTGGGGTCGGGGACAGGGAGGAATTGATACGCAGTATTTT	TRBD1	TRBV5-1	TRBJ2-3	once
CAIGLGTSGRGANTGELFF	TGTGCCATTGGATTGGGGACTAGCGGGCGGGGGGCGAACACCGGGGAGCTGTTTTTT	TRBD2	TRBV2	TRBJ2-2	many
CAWSVGYSGSYEQYF	TGTGCCTGGAGTGTAGGGTATAGCGGGAGCTACGAGCAGTACTTC	TRBD2	TRBV30	TRBJ2-7	once
CASSRTPQETQYF	TGTGCCAGCAGCCGTACACCCCAAGAGACCCAGTACTTC	NA	TRBV7-9	TRBJ2-5	NA
CASSPQANQPQHF	TGTGCCAGCAGCCCTCAGGCCAATCAGCCCCAGCATTTT	NA	TRBV6-5	TRBJ1-5	NA
CASSYGGEGYEQYF	TGTGCCAGCAGTTACGGAGGGGAAGGCTACGAGCAGTACTTC	NA	TRBV25-1	TRBJ2-7	NA
CASTTGTSGRGAGELFF	TGTGCCAGCACCACCGGGACTAGCGGGAGGGGGGCCGGGGAGCTGTTTTTT	TRBD2	TRBV9	TRBJ2-2	NA
CASSDLVWTSGTENPQQYF	TGTGCCAGCAGCGATTTGGTCTGGACTAGCGGGACCGAAAACCCCCAGCAGTACTTC	TRBD2	TRBV5-6	TRBJ2-7	once
CASTSALAGLHEQYF	TGTGCCAGCACCTCAGCACTAGCGGGATTACACGAGCAGTACTTC	TRBD2	TRBV7-2	TRBJ2-7	NA
CASSLVGAADTQYF	TGTGCCAGCAGCTTAGTGGGGGCCGCAGATACGCAGTATTTT	NA	TRBV7-2	TRBJ2-3	NA
CASSSQGGYGYTF	TGTGCCAGCAGTTCTCAGGGTGGCTATGGCTACACCTTC	NA	TRBV6-5	TRBJ1-2	NA
CASIPTSDFTGELFF	TGTGCCAGTATCCCGACTAGCGACTTCACCGGGGAGCTGTTTTTT	TRBD2	TRBV19	TRBJ2-2	NA
CASSLVGLATGEQYF	TGCGCCAGCAGCTTGGTCGGACTAGCTACTGGCGAGCAGTACTTC	TRBD2	TRBV5-1	TRBJ2-7	NA
CASSSIRREASYEQYF	TGTGCCAGCAGCTCGATTCGGAGGGAGGCCTCCTACGAGCAGTACTTC	NA	TRBV7-9	TRBJ2-7	NA
CASLYNEQFF	TGTGCCAGCCTATACAATGAGCAGTTCTTC	NA	TRBV28	TRBJ2-1	NA
CASSRDSSSYEQYF	TGTGCCAGCAGCCGGGACAGCAGCTCCTACGAGCAGTACTTC	TRBD1	TRBV6-6	TRBJ2-7	once
CASSTPSGGSNQPQHF	TGTGCCAGCAGCACCCCGTCAGGGGGTAGCAATCAGCCCCAGCATTTT	TRBD1	TRBV28	TRBJ1-5	NA
CASSPGGRSYEQYF	TGTGCCAGCAGTCCGGGAGGACGCTCCTACGAGCAGTACTTC	TRBD2	TRBV7-3	TRBJ2-7	NA
CASSYSRRTEAFF	TGTGCCAGCAGTTACTCGCGTCGTACTGAAGCTTTCTTT	NA	TRBV6-5	TRBJ1-1	NA
CASSILGPGSNQPQHF	TGTGCCAGTAGTATTTTAGGCCCAGGGTCGAATCAGCCCCAGCATTTT	NA	TRBV19	TRBJ1-5	once
CASSLETPGLANEKLFF	TGTGCCAGCAGCTTAGAAACCCCGGGACTGGCTAATGAAAAACTGTTTTTT	NA	TRBV7-8	TRBJ1-4	NA
CASSPGHRGLGGSGANVLTF	TGTGCCAGCTCACCAGGACACAGGGGGCTAGGGGGCTCTGGGGCCAACGTCCTGACTTTC	TRBD1	TRBV18	TRBJ2-6	once
CASSPRGNMNTEAFF	TGTGCCAGCAGCCCCAGGGGGAACATGAACACTGAAGCTTTCTTT	TRBD1	TRBV28	TRBJ1-1	NA
CASSLNGEPSTDTQYF	TGTGCCAGCAGCTTAAACGGAGAGCCTAGCACAGATACGCAGTATTTT	NA	TRBV11-2	TRBJ2-3	NA
CASSPGTSVYNEQFF	TGTGCCAGCAGTCCCGGGACTAGCGTCTACAATGAGCAGTTCTTC	TRBD2	TRBV6-6	TRBJ2-1	NA
CASTPGQGYEQYF	TGTGCCAGCACACCGGGACAGGGCTACGAGCAGTACTTC	TRBD1	TRBV28	TRBJ2-7	NA
CSAYRYAQYF	TGCAGTGCGTACAGATACGCGCAGTATTTT	NA	TRBV20-1	TRBJ2-3	NA
CASSFGTGHSNQPQHF	TGTGCCAGCAGTTTTGGGACAGGACATAGCAATCAGCCCCAGCATTTT	TRBD1	TRBV28	TRBJ1-5	NA
CASSLGTSGTYEQYF	TGTGCCAGCAGCTTGGGGACTAGCGGTACCTACGAGCAGTACTTC	TRBD2	TRBV5-4	TRBJ2-7	NA
CASSPQRQGPYEQYF	TGTGCCAGCAGCCCGCAACGACAGGGCCCCTACGAGCAGTACTTC	TRBD1	TRBV7-9	TRBJ2-7	NA
CASSYSGGFGYGYTF	TGTGCCAGCAGTTACTCGGGGGGGTTCGGGTATGGCTACACCTTC	NA	TRBV6-5	TRBJ1-2	NA
CSVAGTSGRSSYNEQFF	TGCAGCGTGGCAGGGACTAGCGGGAGAAGCTCCTACAATGAGCAGTTCTTC	TRBD2	TRBV29-1	TRBJ2-1	once
CASSQYTGYNEQFF	TGTGCCAGCAGCCAATACACAGGTTACAATGAGCAGTTCTTC	NA	TRBV27	TRBJ2-1	NA
CASSTFGTGDNEQFF	TGTGCCAGCAGTACCTTCGGGACAGGGGATAATGAGCAGTTCTTC	TRBD1	TRBV18	TRBJ2-1	NA
CASSAGGYGPQPQHF	TGTGCCAGCAGCGCAGGGGGATATGGTCCCCAGCCCCAGCATTTT	TRBD1	TRBV9	TRBJ1-5	NA
CASSLRSPYEQYF	TGTGCCAGCAGTTTGAGGAGCCCCTACGAGCAGTACTTC	NA	TRBV27	TRBJ2-7	NA